This T cell receptor beta chain was found in a study of Graves' ophthalmopathy and Graves' hyperthyroidism (dated 2018 in TCRdb). About the investigation overall: Hyperthyroidism was considered stable if no progression to ophthalmopathy occurred within 18 months of follow-up. TCR beta repertoire signatures were used to distinguish Graves' ophthalmopathy from Graves' hyperthyroidism and to predict progression to ophthalmopathy. In total, around 130 blood samples were TCR-sequenced: some 43 ophthalmopathy, approximately 80 hyperthyroidism and some 17 hyperthyroidism-to-ophthalmopathy patients. To explore V-J signatures that separate ophthalmopathy from hyperthyroidism, a discovery set of fewer than 110 patients was enrolled, consisting of roughly 45 with ophthalmopathy and fewer than 60 with stable hyperthyroidism. An independent validation cohort comprised fewer than 20 hyperthyroidism patients and over 15 patients who later progressed from hyperthyroidism to ophthalmopathy. T-cell repertoires of thyroid tissue and blood were compared in several hyperthyroidism patients. After sampling, hyperthyroidism patients received methimazole starting at 30 mg daily, and ophthalmopathy patients received high-dose intravenous methylprednisolone. Paper-wide results and their limitations: In validation, the model predicted ophthalmopathy progression with less than 71% sensitivity and less than 80% specificity; roughly eleven predicted patients were CT-confirmed with GO in a median of around 6.5 months. Most expanded thyroid clonotypes with frequency above 0.001 were also detected in blood, suggesting blood repertoires may reflect the thyroid immune response. The 13-signature model separated ophthalmopathy from stable hyperthyroidism with roughly 90% sensitivity and almost 84% specificity in cross-validation, and 80%/75% in the test set. Sample size was not predetermined statistically, and investigators were not blinded to group allocation.

The CDR1 and CDR2 encoded by the germline V gene are SGHAT and FQNNGV. V has 5 bases trimmed and J has 3 bases trimmed; junction bases matching no gene number 3. The CDR3 sequence holds 14 residues, the cysteine and phenylalanine included. The only DNA kept is the CDR3, 42 bases in frame from the first base. As for this clonotype: Its specific antigen is unknown. The sample holds no much larger clone one base away, and base qualities are not on file.

For repertoire sequencing, TCR beta CDR3 regions were amplified from RNA transcripts. The first round of RT-PCR was done with HTBI primers and the Qiagen OneStep RT-PCR kit, and was followed by a second round of multiplex PCR, then size selection and purification. The libraries underwent paired-end sequencing with 100 bp reads on an Illumina HiSeq2000. In the original analysis: Reads were processed with SOAPnuke, discarding reads with adapters, uncalled bases, mean Phred below 15, or no exact constant-primer or identifier match. COPE v1.2.5 was used to merge the high-quality paired reads. Each unique nucleotide sequence was treated as a clonotype, and MiTCR v1.1 was used to align the clonotypes to the IMGT TRB V, D and J references. The analysis was limited to V-J combinations with a frequency above 0.0001, which together covered 99.2% of repertoires. For each V-J combination, a TCR clonal expansion and chaos score was defined as the ratio of F50 clonal expansion to chaos observed in the TCRdist matrix. Welch's t-statistics and random forest were used to narrow the features down to more than 10 V-J combinations, which were then fed into a naive Bayes classifier. The Morisita-Horn index was used to measure how similar the thyroid and blood repertoires were. TCRdb reprocessed the public reads (quality trimming at Q25 with fastp, clone calling with MiXCR) and kept in-frame beta chains. When rows share a CDR3 protein, they turn into one entry using the most common DNA and genes. These V and J calls rely on TCRdb rather than the paper's analysis. In this sample the table shows a few hundred thousand distinct CDR3 sequences, under 45% of which occur a single time. The ten largest clones capture roughly 4.5% of the sample.

The hyperthyroidism patients were 18 to 65 years old and newly diagnosed, with a disease duration of less than 2 months. Patients were excluded if they had other autoimmune diseases, uncontrolled infections, pregnancy or lactation. Diagnosis relied on clinical symptoms, serum thyroxine, TRAb, thyroid ultrasound and orbital computed tomography. Total RNA was extracted using Trizol reagent, and RNA quality was checked on an Agilent 2100 Bioanalyzer. The V gene is TRBV11-2 and the J gene is TRBJ1-5; TRBD1 lines up with 8 middle nucleotides. The receptor comes from an adult man with Graves' hyperthyroidism. Material for sequencing was peripheral blood or thyroid tissue (not recorded which). The CDR3 loop reads CASSLDRDNQPQHF. DNA sequence: TGTGCCAGCAGCCTGGACAGGGACAATCAGCCCCAGCATTTT.